A selection of T cell receptor beta chains follows, all from one sample in a study of regulatory T cells in long-lasting Graves disease. TCRdb passed the multiplex PCR reads through MiXCR, listing each CDR3 protein once. Of 400,000 to 550,000 distinct CDR3 sequences in the sample, about a sixth were seen once. The sample was also linked to a second study, of T cells in Graves' hyperthyroidism and ophthalmopathy.

The specimen comprised peripheral blood mononuclear cells (PBMCs), sampled at new diagnosis, from a patient treated with antithyroid drugs. The receptor source for this set is a woman in her late teens or twenties with Graves disease. Each CDR3 is given with its conserved first and last residue. D genes are given only for firm matches. Size is omitted from some rows. Given values are once, few, many or a class for expanded clones.

TRBJ1-5 NA TRBV5-8 TRBD1 TGTGCCAGCAGCTTGATCGGGACAGGGGGTTATAGCAATCAGCCCCAGCATTTT CASSLIGTGGYSNQPQHF
TRBJ1-4 many TRBV5-4 NA TGTGCCAGCAGCTCTGACTTGGTTGCAACTAATGAAAAACTGTTTTTT CASSSDLVATNEKLFF
TRBJ1-2 many TRBV3-1 NA TGTGCCAGCAGCCCGACAGCACTTAACTATGGCTACACCTTC CASSPTALNYGYTF
TRBJ2-7 NA TRBV14 NA TGTGCCAGCAGCCAAGGCCCCGGTCCCTACGAGCAGTACTTC CASSQGPGPYEQYF
TRBJ2-7 many TRBV5-1 NA TGCGCCAGCAGCTCGGGCGACCTCTCCTACGAGCAGTACTTC CASSSGDLSYEQYF
TRBJ2-5 many TRBV28 TRBD1 TGTGCCAGCAGCAAAATAGGGGACAGGGGGCAAGAGACCCAGTACTTC CASSKIGDRGQETQYF
TRBJ2-1 few TRBV12-3/TRBV12-4 NA TGTGCCAGCAGTTATTTGCGGGAAATGAGTTATGAGCAGTTCTTC CASSYLREMSYEQFF
TRBJ2-5 many TRBV27 TRBD2 TGTGCCAGCGGATTAGCGGGAGGGCTAATTGAGACCCAGTACTTC CASGLAGGLIETQYF
TRBJ2-5 many TRBV18 NA TGTGCCAGCTCACCAGCCTTGGCGAACCAAGAGACCCAGTACTTC CASSPALANQETQYF
TRBJ2-1 many TRBV27 NA TGTGCCAGCAGTTTAGGCAGGGTATCCTACAATGAGCAGTTCTTC CASSLGRVSYNEQFF
TRBJ1-2 NA TRBV14 NA TGTGCCAGCAGCCAATTAGAGACAAGGGGCTACACCTTC CASSQLETRGYTF
TRBJ2-7 many TRBV6-2/TRBV6-3 NA TGTGCCAGCAGTCCCGTCCCCGGCGTACAGAATCCCTACGAGCAGTACTTC CASSPVPGVQNPYEQYF
TRBJ2-7 few TRBV19 TRBD2 TGTGCCAGTACCGGGACTAGCGGGACCTCCTACGAGCAGTACTTC CASTGTSGTSYEQYF
TRBJ1-2 many TRBV7-9 TRBD1 TGTGCCAGCAGCTCCACCCGGCGGGACAGGAGAAACTATGGCTACACCTTC CASSSTRRDRRNYGYTF
TRBJ2-5 many TRBV6-1 TRBD2 TGTGCCAGTGTGAAGGTGAGCGGGAGGGCCAGTGCCGACAAGGAGACCCAGTACTTC CASVKVSGRASADKETQYF
TRBJ2-7 many TRBV20-1 TRBD2 TGCAGTGCTAGAGATACCGGGAGGGAATACGAGCAGTACTTC CSARDTGREYEQYF
TRBJ2-1 many TRBV28 NA TGTGCCAGCAGTTTATCGCCAGGGACCCATGAGCAGTTCTTC CASSLSPGTHEQFF
TRBJ2-1 many TRBV24-1 TRBD1 TGTGCCACCAGTGATTCGACCGGGACAGGGGCCTACAATGAGCAGTTCTTC CATSDSTGTGAYNEQFF
TRBJ1-1 few TRBV9 NA TGTGCCAGCAGCGTAAATACGAACACTGAAGCTTTCTTT CASSVNTNTEAFF
TRBJ2-7 few TRBV15 NA TGTGCCACCAGCAGGGGAACGGAGGACGAGCAGTACTTC CATSRGTEDEQYF
TRBJ2-7 few TRBV4-2 NA TGTGCCAGCAGCCCAGTTTATGGGGAGCAGTACTTC CASSPVYGEQYF
TRBJ1-2 many TRBV28 TRBD1 TGTGCCAGCAGCCTAACGACAGGGGGAAATGGCTACACCTTC CASSLTTGGNGYTF
TRBJ2-1 few TRBV12-3/TRBV12-4 NA TGTGCCAGCAGCCCGAAGGACAATGAGCAGTTCTTC CASSPKDNEQFF
TRBJ1-5 few TRBV4-1 TRBD1 TGCGCCAGCAGCCCAGGGGGAAACAATCAGCCCCAGCATTTT CASSPGGNNQPQHF
TRBJ1-2 many TRBV5-1 NA TGCGCCAGCAGCTTGGAGTGGGGGTCAAGCTATGGCTACACCTTC CASSLEWGSSYGYTF
TRBJ2-7 many TRBV7-9 NA TGTGCCAGCAGCTCTCTTACTTGGGGGTCGTCCTACGAGCAGTACTTC CASSSLTWGSSYEQYF
TRBJ2-3 NA TRBV9 NA TGTGCCAGCAGCGCCGACGTGGGGGATACGCAGTATTTT CASSADVGDTQYF